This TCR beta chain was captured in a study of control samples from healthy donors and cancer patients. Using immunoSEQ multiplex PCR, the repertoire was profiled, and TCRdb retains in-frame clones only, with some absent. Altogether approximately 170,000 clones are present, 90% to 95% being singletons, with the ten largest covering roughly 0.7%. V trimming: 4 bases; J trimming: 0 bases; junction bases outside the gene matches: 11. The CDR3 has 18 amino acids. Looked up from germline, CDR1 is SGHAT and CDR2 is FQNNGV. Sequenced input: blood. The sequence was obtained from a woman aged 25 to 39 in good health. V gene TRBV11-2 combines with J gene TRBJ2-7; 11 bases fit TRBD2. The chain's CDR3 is CASSSPRVAGGVSYEQYF. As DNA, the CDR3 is TGTGCCAGCAGCTCGCCCAGAGTAGCGGGAGGGGTCTCCTACGAGCAGTACTTC. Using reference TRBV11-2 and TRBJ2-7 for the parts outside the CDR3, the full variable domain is EAGVAQSPRYKIIEKRQSVAFWCNPISGHATLYWYQQILGQGPKLLIQFQNNGVVDDSQLPKDRFSAERLKGVDSTLKIQPAKLEDSAVYLCASSSPRVAGGVSYEQYFGPGTRLTVT.